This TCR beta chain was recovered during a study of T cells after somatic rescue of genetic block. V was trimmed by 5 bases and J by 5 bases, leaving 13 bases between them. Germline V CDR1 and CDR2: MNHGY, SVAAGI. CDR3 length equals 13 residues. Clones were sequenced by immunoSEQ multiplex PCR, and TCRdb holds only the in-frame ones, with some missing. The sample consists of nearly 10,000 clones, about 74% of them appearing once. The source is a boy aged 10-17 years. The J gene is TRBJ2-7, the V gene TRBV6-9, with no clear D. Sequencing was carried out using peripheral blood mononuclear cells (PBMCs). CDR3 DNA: TGTGCCAGCAGTCTATTAGGGTACCACGAGCAGTACTTC. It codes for CASSLLGYHEQYF.